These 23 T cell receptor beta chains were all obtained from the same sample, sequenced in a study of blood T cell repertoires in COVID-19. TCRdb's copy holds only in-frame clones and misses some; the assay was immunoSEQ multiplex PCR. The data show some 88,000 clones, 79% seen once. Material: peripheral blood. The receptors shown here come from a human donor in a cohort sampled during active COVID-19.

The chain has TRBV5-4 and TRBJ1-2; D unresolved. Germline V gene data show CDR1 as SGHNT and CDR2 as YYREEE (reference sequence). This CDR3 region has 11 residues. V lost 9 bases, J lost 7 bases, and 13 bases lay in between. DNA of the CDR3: TGTGCCACCGGGGATGGTTTTGGCTACACCTTC. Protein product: CATGDGFGYTF. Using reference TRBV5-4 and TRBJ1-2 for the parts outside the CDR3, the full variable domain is ETGVTQSPTHLIKTRGQQVTLRCSSQSGHNTVSWYQQALGQGPQFIFQYYREEENGRGNFPPRFSGLQFPNYSSELNVNALELDDSALYLCATGDGFGYTFGSGTRLTVV.

The CDR3 DNA reads TGTGCCAGCAGTTCGCGGACTAGCGGGAGATCCTACGAGCAGTACTTC. Translated, it gives CASSSRTSGRSYEQYF. The genes are TRBV27 and TRBJ2-7; 13 bases agree with TRBD2. The CDR3 spans 16 residues. The trim removed 4 bases at V and 1 base at J, leaving 4 bases unmatched. Germline loops: CDR1 MNHEY, CDR2 SMNVEV (reference sequence).

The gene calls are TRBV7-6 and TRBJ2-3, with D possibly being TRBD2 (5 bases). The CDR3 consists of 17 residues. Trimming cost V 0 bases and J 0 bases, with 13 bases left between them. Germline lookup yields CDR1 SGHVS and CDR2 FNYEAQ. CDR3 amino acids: CASSLAPAGVSTDTQYF. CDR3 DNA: TGTGCCAGCAGCTTAGCCCCGGCCGGGGTCAGCACAGATACGCAGTATTTT. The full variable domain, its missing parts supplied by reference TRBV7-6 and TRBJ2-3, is GAGVSQSPRYKVTKRGQDVALRCDPISGHVSLYWYRQALGQGPEFLTYFNYEAQQDKSGLPNDRFSAERPEGSISTLTIQRTEQRDSAMYRCASSLAPAGVSTDTQYFGPGTRLTVL.

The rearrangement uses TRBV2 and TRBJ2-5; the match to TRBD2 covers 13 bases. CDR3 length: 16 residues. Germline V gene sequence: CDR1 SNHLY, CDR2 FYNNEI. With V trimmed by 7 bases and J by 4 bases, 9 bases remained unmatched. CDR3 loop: CASIRTSGSTRETQYF. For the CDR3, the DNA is TGTGCCAGCATACGGACTAGCGGGAGTACACGAGAGACCCAGTACTTC.

The CDR3 spells CASSYWQGGTGELFF. For the CDR3, the DNA is TGTGCCAGCAGTTACTGGCAGGGTGGAACCGGGGAGCTGTTTTTT. The gene calls are TRBV6-5 and TRBJ2-2, with a possible D match to TRBD1 (5 bases). V was pared by 1 base and J by 5 bases, with 11 bases between. The CDR3 is 15 amino acids. Germline values: CDR1 MNHEY, CDR2 SVGAGI.

The CDR3 region is CASSLLAGVANEQFF. CDR3 DNA sequence: TGTGCCAGCAGCTTACTAGCGGGAGTGGCCAATGAGCAGTTCTTC. J is TRBJ2-1 and V is TRBV7-2, with 10 bases that match TRBD2. Germline trimming cut 2 bases from V and 6 bases from J; bases unmatched to any gene: 4. The CDR3 loop spans 15 amino acids. CDR1 SGHTA and CDR2 FQGNSA come from the germline V gene.

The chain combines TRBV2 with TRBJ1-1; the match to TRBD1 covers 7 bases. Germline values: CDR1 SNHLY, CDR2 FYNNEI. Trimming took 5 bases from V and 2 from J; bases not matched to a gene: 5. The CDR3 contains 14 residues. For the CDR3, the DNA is TGTGCCAGCAGTCAACAGGGGAGTAACACTGAAGCTTTCTTT. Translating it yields CASSQQGSNTEAFF.

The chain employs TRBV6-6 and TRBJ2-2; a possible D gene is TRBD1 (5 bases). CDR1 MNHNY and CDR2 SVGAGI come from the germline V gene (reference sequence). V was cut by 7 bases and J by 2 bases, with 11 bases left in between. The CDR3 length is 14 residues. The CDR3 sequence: CASKQGSNTGELFF. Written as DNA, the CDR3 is TGTGCCAGCAAGCAGGGATCTAACACCGGGGAGCTGTTTTTT.

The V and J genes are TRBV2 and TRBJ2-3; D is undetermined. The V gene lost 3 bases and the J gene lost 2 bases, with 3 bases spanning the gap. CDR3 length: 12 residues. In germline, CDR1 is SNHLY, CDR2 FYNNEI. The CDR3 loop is CASSEYTDTQYF. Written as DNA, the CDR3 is TGTGCCAGCAGTGAGTACACAGATACGCAGTATTTT.

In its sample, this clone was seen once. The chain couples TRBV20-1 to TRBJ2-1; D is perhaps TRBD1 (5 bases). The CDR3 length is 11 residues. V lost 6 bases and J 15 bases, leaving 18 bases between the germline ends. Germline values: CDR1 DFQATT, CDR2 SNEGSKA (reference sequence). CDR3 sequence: CSAVSDSRGFF. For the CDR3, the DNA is TGCAGTGCGGTATCTGACAGCCGAGGGTTCTTC.

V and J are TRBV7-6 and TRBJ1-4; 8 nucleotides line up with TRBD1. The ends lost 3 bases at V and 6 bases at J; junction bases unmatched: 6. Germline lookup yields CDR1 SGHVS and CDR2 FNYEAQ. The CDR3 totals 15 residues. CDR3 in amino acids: CASSFSTGGDEKLFF. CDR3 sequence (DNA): TGTGCCAGCAGCTTCTCAACAGGGGGGGATGAAAAACTGTTTTTT.

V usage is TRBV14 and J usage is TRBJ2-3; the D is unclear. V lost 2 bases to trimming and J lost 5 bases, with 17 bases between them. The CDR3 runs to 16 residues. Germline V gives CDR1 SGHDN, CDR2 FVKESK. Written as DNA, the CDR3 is TGTGCCAGCAGCCAATATCTCGTAACAGTTGGAGATACGCAGTATTTT. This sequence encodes CASSQYLVTVGDTQYF. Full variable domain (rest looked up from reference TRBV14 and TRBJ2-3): EAGVTQFPSHSVIEKGQTVTLRCDPISGHDNLYWYRRVMGKEIKFLLHFVKESKQDESGMPNNRFLAERTGGTYSTLKVQPAELEDSGVYFCASSQYLVTVGDTQYFGPGTRLTVL.

This CDR3 reads CASSRASGDTEAFF. In nucleotides, the CDR3 is TGTGCCAGCAGCAGGGCCTCCGGGGATACTGAAGCTTTCTTT. The rearrangement uses TRBV5-4 and TRBJ1-1; D unclear. Germline values: CDR1 SGHNT, CDR2 YYREEE (reference sequence). The CDR3 loop spans 14 amino acids. V lost 4 bases to trimming and J lost 5 bases, with 15 bases between them.

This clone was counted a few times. The CDR3 loop reads CASTTGIGTESTDTQYF. CDR3 nucleotide sequence: TGCGCCAGCACCACTGGCATTGGGACAGAGAGCACAGATACGCAGTATTTT. The chain links TRBV4-3 to TRBJ2-3; 7 bases agree with TRBD1. The trim removed 7 bases at V and 0 bases at J, leaving 13 bases unmatched. Germline V gene lookup returns CDR1 LGHNA and CDR2 YSLEER. This CDR3 spans 17 amino acids.

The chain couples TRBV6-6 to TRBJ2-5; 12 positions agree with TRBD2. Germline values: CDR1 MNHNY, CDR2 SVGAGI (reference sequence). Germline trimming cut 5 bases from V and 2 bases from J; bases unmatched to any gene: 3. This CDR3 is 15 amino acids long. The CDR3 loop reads CASSRTSGEQETQYF. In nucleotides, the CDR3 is TGTGCCAGCAGTCGGACTAGCGGGGAACAAGAGACCCAGTACTTC.

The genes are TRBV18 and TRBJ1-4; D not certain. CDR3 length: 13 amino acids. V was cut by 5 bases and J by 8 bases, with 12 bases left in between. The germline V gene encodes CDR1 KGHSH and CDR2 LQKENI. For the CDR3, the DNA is TGTGCCAGCTCAGGTGGGCCGGGGGAAAAACTGTTTTTT. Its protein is CASSGGPGEKLFF.

In DNA form, the CDR3 reads TGTGCCACCAGTGACAGCGGCAGGGGTTATAGCAATCAGCCCCAGCATTTT. Translated: CATSDSGRGYSNQPQHF. This chain uses TRBV24-1 with TRBJ1-5; a possible D gene is TRBD1 (6 bases). Looked up from germline, CDR1 is KGHDR and CDR2 is SFDVKD. The V and J ends lost 4 bases and 0 bases respectively, with 15 bases between them. CDR3 length: 17 residues.

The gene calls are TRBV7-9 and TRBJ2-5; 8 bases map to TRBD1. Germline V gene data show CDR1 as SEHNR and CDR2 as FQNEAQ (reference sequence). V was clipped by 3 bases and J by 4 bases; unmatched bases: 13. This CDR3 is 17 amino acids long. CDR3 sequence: CASSFGADGQGGETQYF. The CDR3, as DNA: TGTGCCAGCAGCTTTGGGGCTGATGGACAGGGTGGAGAGACCCAGTACTTC.

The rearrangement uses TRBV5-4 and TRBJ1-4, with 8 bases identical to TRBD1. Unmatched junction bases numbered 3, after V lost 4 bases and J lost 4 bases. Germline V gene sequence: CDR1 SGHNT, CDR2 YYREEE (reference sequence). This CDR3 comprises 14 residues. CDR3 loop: CASSTQGGNEKLFF. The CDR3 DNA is TGTGCCAGCAGCACACAGGGGGGTAATGAAAAACTGTTTTTT.

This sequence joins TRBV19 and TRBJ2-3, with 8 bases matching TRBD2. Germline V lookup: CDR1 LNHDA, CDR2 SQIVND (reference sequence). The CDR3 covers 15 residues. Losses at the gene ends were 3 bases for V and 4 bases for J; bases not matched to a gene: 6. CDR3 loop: CASSMASGYPDTQYF. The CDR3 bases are TGTGCCAGTAGTATGGCTAGCGGGTACCCAGATACGCAGTATTTT.

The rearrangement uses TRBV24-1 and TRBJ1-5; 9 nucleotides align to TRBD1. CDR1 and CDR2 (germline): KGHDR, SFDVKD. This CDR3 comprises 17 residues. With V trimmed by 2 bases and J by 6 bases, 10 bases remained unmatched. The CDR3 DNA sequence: TGTGCCACCAGTGATTGGGCTCGGGACAGGGTGGCTCAGCCCCAGCATTTT. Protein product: CATSDWARDRVAQPQHF.

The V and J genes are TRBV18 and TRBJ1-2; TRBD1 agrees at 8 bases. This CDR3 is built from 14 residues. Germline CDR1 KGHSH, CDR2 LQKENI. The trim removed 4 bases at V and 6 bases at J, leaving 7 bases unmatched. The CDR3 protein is CASSQTGAGDGYTF. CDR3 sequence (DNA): TGTGCCAGCTCACAGACAGGGGCCGGAGATGGCTACACCTTC.

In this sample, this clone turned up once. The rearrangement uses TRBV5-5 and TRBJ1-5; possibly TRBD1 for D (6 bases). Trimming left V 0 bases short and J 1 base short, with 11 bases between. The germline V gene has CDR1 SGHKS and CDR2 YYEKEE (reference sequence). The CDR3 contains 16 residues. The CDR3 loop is CASSLAGARSNQPQHF. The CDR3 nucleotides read TGTGCCAGCAGCTTGGCAGGGGCTAGGAGCAATCAGCCCCAGCATTTT.